This TCR beta chain was identified during a study of a mutant IDH1 vaccine in newly diagnosed glioma. Time point specified: week 11, during vaccination. Doses consisted of 300 ug of mutant IDH1 20-mer peptide each, paired with topical imiquimod. Germline V CDR1 and CDR2: SGHRS, YFSETQ. The CDR3 length is 16 residues. V trimming: 0 bases; J trimming: 4 bases; junction bases outside the gene matches: 7. On this clone itself: As yet, its antigen is unknown.

Here immunoSEQ multiplex PCR was the method, and the copy in TCRdb shows in-frame clones only, minus some. The sample consists of some 120,000 clones, 80% of them appearing once. Specimen: PBMCs, collected from a glioma patient whose treatment included an IDH1 peptide vaccine. The genes are TRBV5-1 and TRBJ2-5; 9 positions match TRBD1. This clonotype was sampled from a man aged 35 to 55 with glioma. CDR3 DNA: TGCGCCAGCAGCTTGGAGGGACAGGGAGTGGGAGAGACCCAGTACTTC. It is translated as CASSLEGQGVGETQYF.